The clone carrying this TCR beta chain was recorded at least ten times. The sample comes from a study of glioma-infiltrating T cells. The iRepertoire nested amplicon-rescue multiplex PCR amplified TCR alpha and beta CDR3s from RNA. TCRdb processed the multiplex PCR reads anew with MiXCR; each CDR3 protein has one entry. The table includes about 110,000 distinct CDR3 sequences, about 25% detected once. The sample taken for sequencing was glioma tissue, nonneoplastic brain tissue, or PBMCs (not recorded which). The receptor was derived from a human donor with low-grade glioma or glioblastoma, undergoing nonglioma brain surgery, or in good health (not recorded which).

CDR3 region: CASSFAGGIQYF. CDR3 bases: TGTGCCAGCAGTTTTGCGGGTGGAATTCAGTACTTC. The V and J genes are TRBV2 and TRBJ2-4; the D gene is possibly TRBD2 (5 bases). V lost 5 bases and J lost 10, with 12 bases in between. Germline CDR1 and CDR2: SNHLY and FYNNEI. This CDR3 comprises 12 residues.